These 29 T cell receptor beta chains originate from one sample sequenced in a study of cytomegalovirus exposure and HLA in healthy donors. This PCR relied on a set of 60 Vbeta primers and 13 Jbeta primers. TCRdb keeps only in-frame clones here, not all; method: immunoSEQ multiplex PCR. Among 90,000 to 120,000 clones listed, around 78% were seen once. Sequencing was carried out using PBMCs. The receptor source for this set is a man aged 25-45 years in good health and CMV-seronegative.

The chain has TRBV28 and TRBJ1-6, with a weak D call TRBD1 (6 bases). The CDR3 contains 14 residues. Germline V lookup: CDR1 MDHEN, CDR2 SYDVKM. Trimming took 6 bases from V and 9 from J, leaving 15 bases between them. The CDR3 DNA reads TGTGCCAGCAGCCCCACAGGGATGGGTTCACCCCTCCACTTT. Amino acid sequence: CASSPTGMGSPLHF.

This chain links TRBV27 with TRBJ1-2; D perhaps matches TRBD1 (6 bases). V dropped 6 bases and J dropped 7 bases, with 15 bases sitting between them. The CDR3 length is 13 residues. Germline lookup yields CDR1 MNHEY and CDR2 SMNVEV (reference sequence). The CDR3 reads CASRRTGIGGYTF. The CDR3 DNA is TGTGCCAGCAGGAGAACAGGGATCGGTGGCTACACCTTC.

This clone was seen a few times. The V gene is TRBV28, the J gene TRBJ2-7, with unresolved D. This CDR3 is built from 16 residues. V was clipped by 2 bases and J by 0 bases, with 14 bases between them. Looked up from germline, CDR1 is MDHEN and CDR2 is SYDVKM. In DNA, the CDR3 is TGTGCCAGCAGTTTACAGCGACTCCTGAGCTCCTACGAGCAGTACTTC. Amino acid sequence: CASSLQRLLSSYEQYF.

This chain uses TRBV11-2 with TRBJ1-4; 7 positions match TRBD1. The germline V gene has CDR1 SGHAT and CDR2 FQNNGV. Trimming at V came to 3 bases and at J to 7 bases, leaving 11 bases not matched to a gene. The CDR3 loop spans 16 amino acids. Here the CDR3 reads CASSFGTAYWGEKLFF. The CDR3 DNA follows: TGTGCCAGCAGCTTTGGGACAGCCTACTGGGGTGAAAAACTGTTTTTT.

This rearrangement joins TRBV9 to TRBJ2-5; D is possibly TRBD2 (5 bases). The germline V and J ends were trimmed by 0 bases and 5 bases, with 14 bases remaining between them. CDR3 length: 15 residues. Germline CDR1 and CDR2: SGDLS and YYNGEE. CDR3 sequence (DNA): TGTGCCAGCAGCGTAGTTGTGGGAGTAGGGGAGACCCAGTACTTC. Protein: CASSVVVGVGETQYF.

The gene calls are TRBV9 and TRBJ2-1, with D perhaps TRBD2 (7 bases). V lost 0 bases and J 4 bases, leaving 11 bases between the germline ends. Per germline, CDR1 SGDLS and CDR2 YYNGEE. The CDR3 consists of 15 residues. Written as DNA, the CDR3 is TGTGCCAGCAGCGTAGCGGGGGGCAGGTACAATGAGCAGTTCTTC. This codes for CASSVAGGRYNEQFF.

This chain links TRBV5-5 with TRBJ2-7; 11 nucleotides match TRBD1. The CDR3 loop spans 13 amino acids. J gave up 4 bases and V 6 bases, and 3 bases lay outside the gene matches. Germline loops: CDR1 SGHKS, CDR2 YYEKEE (reference sequence). The CDR3 nucleotides read TGTGCCAGCACCGGGACAGGGGGTTACGAGCAGTACTTC. It yields the protein CASTGTGGYEQYF.

The J gene is TRBJ1-5, the V gene TRBV7-2, with TRBD1 matching 11 bases. The ends lost 3 bases at V and 6 bases at J; junction bases unmatched: 4. CDR3 length: 15 amino acids. CDR1 is SGHTA and CDR2 is FQGNSA in the germline V gene. The CDR3 DNA sequence: TGTGCCAGCAGCTTGTGGACAGGGGGCTCTCAGCCCCAGCATTTT. Translated, it gives CASSLWTGGSQPQHF. The full variable domain, with the rest looked up from reference TRBV7-2 and TRBJ1-5, is GAGVSQSPSNKVTEKGKDVELRCDPISGHTALYWYRQSLGQGLEFLIYFQGNSAPDKSGLPSDRFSAERTGGSVSTLTIQRTQQEDSAVYLCASSLWTGGSQPQHFGDGTRLSIL.

V is TRBV2 and J is TRBJ2-1; 9 nucleotides match TRBD2. The germline CDR1 and CDR2 sequences are SNHLY and FYNNEI. The CDR3 runs 17 residues. J lost 3 bases, V lost 7 bases, and 13 bases had no gene match. The CDR3: CASNSFLAGNYYNEQFF. DNA of the CDR3: TGTGCCAGCAATTCCTTCCTAGCGGGGAACTACTACAATGAGCAGTTCTTC.

This clone was detected only a few times. V and J are TRBV5-1 and TRBJ1-1, with unresolved D. V was trimmed by 0 bases and J by 1 base, leaving 7 bases between them. Per germline, CDR1 SGHRS and CDR2 YFSETQ. The CDR3 consists of 14 residues. The chain's CDR3 is CASSLDPQNTEAFF. The CDR3 nucleotides read TGCGCCAGCAGCTTGGACCCACAGAACACTGAAGCTTTCTTT. The variable domain in full, completed from reference TRBV5-1 and TRBJ1-1, reads KAGVTQTPRYLIKTRGQQVTLSCSPISGHRSVSWYQQTPGQGLQFLFEYFSETQRNKGNFPGRFSGRQFSNSRSEMNVSTLELGDSALYLCASSLDPQNTEAFFGQGTRLTVV.

This chain uses TRBV19 with TRBJ1-1; unclear D gene. The CDR3 sequence is 13 residues long. Germline V gives CDR1 LNHDA, CDR2 SQIVND (reference sequence). V was trimmed by 6 bases and J by 4 bases, leaving 12 bases between them. The chain's CDR3 is CASSPTRSTEAFF. CDR3 coding DNA: TGTGCCAGTAGCCCCACTCGGAGCACTGAAGCTTTCTTT. The complete variable domain, with remaining parts taken from reference TRBV19 and TRBJ1-1, reads DGGITQSPKYLFRKEGQNVTLSCEQNLNHDAMYWYRQDPGQGLRLIYYSQIVNDFQKGDIAEGYSVSREKKESFPLTVTSAQKNPTAFYLCASSPTRSTEAFFGQGTRLTVV.

This rearrangement joins TRBV19 to TRBJ1-1; weak D call: TRBD1 (6 bases). With 7 bases removed from V and 7 bases from J, the gap between germline ends came to 16 bases. This CDR3 has 13 residues. From germline, CDR1 is LNHDA and CDR2 SQIVND (reference sequence). The CDR3, as DNA: TGTGCCAGTATCGCTCGGACAGCGGATGAAGCTTTCTTT. Translated, it gives CASIARTADEAFF.

V is TRBV27 and J is TRBJ2-5, with TRBD1 identical over 10 bases. Trimming at V came to 6 bases and at J to 5 bases, leaving 12 bases not matched to a gene. This CDR3 spans 16 amino acids. Germline V CDR1 and CDR2: MNHEY, SMNVEV (reference sequence). The CDR3 region has the DNA TGTGCCAGCAGGCTGCTAAGGACAGGGGGGATGGAGACCCAGTACTTC. Translated: CASRLLRTGGMETQYF.

Only a few counts were recorded for this clone. This sequence joins TRBV19 and TRBJ2-1; D not resolved. The germline V and J ends were trimmed by 5 bases and 4 bases, with 3 bases remaining between them. CDR3 length: 11 residues. Germline V CDR1 and CDR2: LNHDA, SQIVND (reference sequence). Here the CDR3 reads CASSEYNEQFF. The CDR3 DNA is TGTGCCAGTAGTGAGTACAATGAGCAGTTCTTC.

This clone has only a few counts. The CDR3 sequence is CASSLSGTAADTQYF. The CDR3 DNA sequence: TGTGCCAGCAGCTTGTCTGGGACAGCAGCAGATACGCAGTATTTT. The chain couples TRBV5-6 to TRBJ2-3; 7 nucleotides agree with TRBD1. This CDR3 has 15 amino acids. Germline-derived CDR1 and CDR2 are SGHDT and YYEEEE. The V and J ends lost 1 base and 4 bases, in that order; junction bases with no gene match: 6. The full variable domain, rest sourced from reference TRBV5-6 and TRBJ2-3, is DAGVTQSPTHLIKTRGQQVTLRCSPKSGHDTVSWYQQALGQGPQFIFQYYEEEERQRGNFPDRFSGHQFPNYSSELNVNALLLGDSALYLCASSLSGTAADTQYFGPGTRLTVL.

The chain recombines TRBV2 with TRBJ1-4; a weak D match, TRBD1 (5 bases). Germline CDR1 reads SNHLY; CDR2 reads FYNNEI. This CDR3 has 14 residues. V gave up 7 bases and J gave up 8 bases, with 17 bases separating them. Here the CDR3 reads CASTADGQIEKLFF. For the CDR3, the DNA is TGTGCCAGCACGGCAGACGGACAAATCGAAAAACTGTTTTTT.

The chain employs TRBV7-2 and TRBJ2-7; 11 bases align to TRBD2. Germline-derived CDR1 and CDR2 are SGHTA and FQGNSA. The junction had 1 base not matched to a gene; V was cut back by 0 bases and J by 6 bases. The CDR3 consists of 14 residues. Here the CDR3 DNA reads TGTGCCAGCAGCTTAGCACTAGCGGGAGCCGAGCAGTACTTC. Residues: CASSLALAGAEQYF.

A few counts support this clone. This rearrangement joins TRBV30 to TRBJ1-3; the D is unclear. Trimming pared 2 bases from V and 0 bases from J, leaving 17 bases between. The CDR3 is 17 amino acids. The germline V gene has CDR1 GTSNPN and CDR2 SVGIG (reference sequence). This chain's CDR3 is CAWSIGRVPRSGNTIYF. The CDR3 DNA reads TGTGCCTGGAGTATAGGTCGGGTCCCTCGCTCTGGAAACACCATATATTTT.

This clone occurred once. The chain carries TRBV6-6 and TRBJ1-1; D remains unclear. V was pared by 4 bases and J by 4 bases, with 7 bases between. CDR3 length equals 12 residues. CDR1 MNHNY and CDR2 SVGAGI come from the germline V gene (reference sequence). The CDR3 region has the DNA TGTGCCAGCAGTTCTAGAGGCACTGAAGCTTTCTTT. It translates to CASSSRGTEAFF.

The chain employs TRBV5-1 and TRBJ1-3; D is unclear. The CDR3 loop spans 16 amino acids. Trimming left V 0 bases short and J 0 bases short, with 10 bases between. In germline, CDR1 is SGHRS, CDR2 YFSETQ. DNA of the CDR3: TGCGCCAGCAGCTTGGCCGAATTCAGCTCTGGAAACACCATATATTTT. The encoded protein is CASSLAEFSSGNTIYF.

The chain couples TRBV10-3 to TRBJ1-1; tentatively, D is TRBD1 (5 bases). Trimming took 0 bases from V and 3 from J, leaving 8 bases between them. This CDR3 spans 14 amino acids. Germline CDR1 is ENHRY and CDR2 is SYGVKD. CDR3 residues: CAISESGGDTEAFF. The CDR3 region has the DNA TGTGCCATCAGTGAGTCGGGGGGGGACACTGAAGCTTTCTTT.

This chain connects TRBV19 to TRBJ2-5; D might be TRBD2 (5 bases). From germline, CDR1 is LNHDA and CDR2 SQIVND (reference sequence). The CDR3 is 13 residues long. The V gene lost 11 bases and the J gene lost 3 bases, with 16 bases spanning the gap. CDR3 region: CASGIRAKETQYF. Here the CDR3 DNA reads TGTGCCTCCGGGATACGGGCGAAAGAGACCCAGTACTTC.

V is TRBV7-3 and J is TRBJ2-1, with 8 bases that match TRBD2. The CDR3 consists of 15 residues. Germline CDR1 reads SGHTA; CDR2 reads FQGTGA. Trimming cost V 5 bases and J 8 bases; bases outside gene matches: 11. CDR3 protein: CASSPRLAFVDEQFF. The CDR3 DNA follows: TGTGCCAGCAGCCCCCGACTAGCGTTTGTCGATGAGCAGTTCTTC.

The chain has TRBV5-8 and TRBJ2-2, with D maybe TRBD2 (6 bases). This CDR3 is built from 15 residues. Germline CDR1 is SGHTS and CDR2 is YDEGEE. V dropped 2 bases and J dropped 5 bases, with 13 bases sitting between them. The CDR3, as DNA: TGTGCCAGCAGCTTCGGACTATTCGGGACCGGGGAGCTGTTTTTT. Translating it yields CASSFGLFGTGELFF.

The V and J genes are TRBV13 and TRBJ2-7, with 11 bases that match TRBD2. This CDR3 is built from 15 residues. CDR1 and CDR2 (germline): PRHDT, FYEKMQ (reference sequence). Trimming at V came to 5 bases and at J to 2 bases, leaving 5 bases not matched to a gene. Written as DNA, the CDR3 is TGTGCCAGCAGCACTAGCGGGAGAGCCACCTACGAGCAGTACTTC. Translation gives CASSTSGRATYEQYF.

This clone turned up a few times. The chain joins TRBV10-3 to TRBJ2-5; the match to TRBD2 covers 11 bases. The CDR3 spans 17 residues. V shed 3 bases, J shed 2 bases, and the junction held 8 bases outside the gene matches. Germline V lookup: CDR1 ENHRY, CDR2 SYGVKD. This CDR3 is CAISETSGRGGQETQYF. Here the CDR3 DNA reads TGTGCCATCAGTGAAACTAGCGGGAGAGGGGGACAAGAGACCCAGTACTTC.

J is TRBJ2-2 and V is TRBV30; D is possibly TRBD1 (6 bases). Germline V gene data show CDR1 as GTSNPN and CDR2 as SVGIG (reference sequence). The CDR3 extends over 16 amino acids. Trimming left V 0 bases short and J 1 base short, with 12 bases between. CDR3 amino acids: CAWSVSTGRNTGELFF. CDR3 DNA sequence: TGTGCCTGGAGTGTAAGCACAGGGCGGAACACCGGGGAGCTGTTTTTT.

This rearrangement joins TRBV19 to TRBJ1-1; D might be TRBD1 (5 bases). Germline V lookup: CDR1 LNHDA, CDR2 SQIVND (reference sequence). The CDR3 covers 14 residues. V lost 1 base to trimming and J lost 4 bases, with 10 bases between them. Here the CDR3 reads CASSIGDWVTEAFF. In nucleotides, the CDR3 is TGTGCCAGTAGTATAGGGGACTGGGTCACTGAAGCTTTCTTT.

This chain joins TRBV27 and TRBJ1-4; 8 positions match TRBD1. The ends lost 8 bases at V and 4 bases at J; junction bases unmatched: 9. The CDR3 is 15 amino acids. Germline lookup yields CDR1 MNHEY and CDR2 SMNVEV (reference sequence). This chain's CDR3 is CASAGTGSVNEKLFF. CDR3 DNA sequence: TGTGCCAGCGCTGGGACAGGTTCTGTTAATGAAAAACTGTTTTTT.